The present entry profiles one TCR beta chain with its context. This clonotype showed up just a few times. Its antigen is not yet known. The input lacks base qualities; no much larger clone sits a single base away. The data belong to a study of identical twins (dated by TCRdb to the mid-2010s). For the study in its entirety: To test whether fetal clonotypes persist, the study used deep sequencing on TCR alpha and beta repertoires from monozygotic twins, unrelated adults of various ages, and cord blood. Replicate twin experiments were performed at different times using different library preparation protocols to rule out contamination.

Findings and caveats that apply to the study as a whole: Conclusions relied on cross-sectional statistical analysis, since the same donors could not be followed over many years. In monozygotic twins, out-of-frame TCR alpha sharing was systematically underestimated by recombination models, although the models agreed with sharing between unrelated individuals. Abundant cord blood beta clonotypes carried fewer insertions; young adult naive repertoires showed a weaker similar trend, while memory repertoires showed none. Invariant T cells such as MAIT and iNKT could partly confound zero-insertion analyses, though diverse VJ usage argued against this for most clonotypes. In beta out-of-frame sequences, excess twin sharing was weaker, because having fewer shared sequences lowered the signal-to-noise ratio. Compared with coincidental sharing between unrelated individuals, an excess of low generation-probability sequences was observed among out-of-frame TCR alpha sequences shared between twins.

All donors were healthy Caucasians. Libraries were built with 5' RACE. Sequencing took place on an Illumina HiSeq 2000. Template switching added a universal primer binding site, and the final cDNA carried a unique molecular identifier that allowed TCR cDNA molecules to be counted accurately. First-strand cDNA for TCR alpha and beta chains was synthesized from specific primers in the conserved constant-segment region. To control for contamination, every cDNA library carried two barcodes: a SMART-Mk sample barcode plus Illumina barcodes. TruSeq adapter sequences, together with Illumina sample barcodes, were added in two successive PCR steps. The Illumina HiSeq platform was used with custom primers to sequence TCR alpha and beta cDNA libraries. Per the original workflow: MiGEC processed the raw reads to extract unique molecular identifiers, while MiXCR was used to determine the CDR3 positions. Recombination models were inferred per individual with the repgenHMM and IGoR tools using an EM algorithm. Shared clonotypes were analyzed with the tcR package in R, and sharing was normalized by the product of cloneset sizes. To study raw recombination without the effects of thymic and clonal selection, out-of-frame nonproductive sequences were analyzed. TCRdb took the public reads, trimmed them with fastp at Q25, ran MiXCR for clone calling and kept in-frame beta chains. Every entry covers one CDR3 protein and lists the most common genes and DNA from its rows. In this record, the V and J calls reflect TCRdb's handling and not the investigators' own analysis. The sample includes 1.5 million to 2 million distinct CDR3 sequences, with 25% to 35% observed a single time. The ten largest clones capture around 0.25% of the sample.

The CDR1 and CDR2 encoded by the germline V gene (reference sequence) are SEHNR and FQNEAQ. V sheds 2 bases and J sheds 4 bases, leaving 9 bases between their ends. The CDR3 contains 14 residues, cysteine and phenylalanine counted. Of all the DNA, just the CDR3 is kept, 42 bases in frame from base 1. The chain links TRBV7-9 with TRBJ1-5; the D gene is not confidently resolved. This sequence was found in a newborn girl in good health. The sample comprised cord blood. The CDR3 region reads CASSLFPGNQPQHF. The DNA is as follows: TGTGCCAGCAGCTTATTTCCGGGAAATCAGCCCCAGCATTTT.